The clone carrying this TCR beta chain was observed a few times. This entry belongs to a study of blood T cell repertoires in COVID-19. For the study at large: COVID-19 samples, acute and convalescent, were from the United States, Italy and Spain. PBMCs, B-cell-depleted T cells, or T cells were the source of the cDNA or gDNA that made up the material.

The authors' processing: Counts of nucleated cells, estimated from reference gene primer amplification, were obtained. The protocol was immunoSEQ multiplex PCR, while the TCRdb copy is restricted to in-frame clones and leaves out a portion. V and J calls and clone size are as listed in that table; D and trimming were resolved from the DNA. The sample includes some 170,000 clones, about 91% seen only once; the top ten take around 1.5%. The CDR3 contains 15 residues. V dropped 10 bases and J dropped 4 bases, with 17 bases sitting between them. The V gene's germline CDR1 is LNHDA and CDR2 SQIVND (reference sequence).

The clonotype was recovered from a woman in her 50s with acute or convalescent COVID-19. This chain uses TRBV19 with TRBJ2-6, with D maybe TRBD1 (6 bases). The sample consisted of peripheral blood. The CDR3 sequence is CATTRQAYGANVLTF. CDR3 DNA: TGTGCCACAACTCGACAGGCTTACGGGGCCAACGTCCTGACTTTC.